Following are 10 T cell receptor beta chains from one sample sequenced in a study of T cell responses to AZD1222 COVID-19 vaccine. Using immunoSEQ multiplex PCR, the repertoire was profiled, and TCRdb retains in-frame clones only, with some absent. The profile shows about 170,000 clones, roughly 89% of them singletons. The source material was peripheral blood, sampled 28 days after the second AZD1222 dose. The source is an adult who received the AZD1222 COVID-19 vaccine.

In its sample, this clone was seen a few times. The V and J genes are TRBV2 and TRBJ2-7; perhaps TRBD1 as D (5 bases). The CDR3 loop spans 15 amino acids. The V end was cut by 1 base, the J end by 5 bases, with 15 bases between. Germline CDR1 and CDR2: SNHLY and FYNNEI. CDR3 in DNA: TGTGCCAGCAGTGAAGAGGGGCAGGTCGCCCACGAGCAGTACTTC. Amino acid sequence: CASSEEGQVAHEQYF. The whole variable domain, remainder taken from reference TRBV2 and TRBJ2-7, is EPEVTQTPSHQVTQMGQEVILRCVPISNHLYFYWYRQILGQKVEFLVSFYNNEISEKSEIFDDQFSVERPDGSNFTLKIRSTKLEDSAMYFCASSEEGQVAHEQYFGPGTRLTVT.

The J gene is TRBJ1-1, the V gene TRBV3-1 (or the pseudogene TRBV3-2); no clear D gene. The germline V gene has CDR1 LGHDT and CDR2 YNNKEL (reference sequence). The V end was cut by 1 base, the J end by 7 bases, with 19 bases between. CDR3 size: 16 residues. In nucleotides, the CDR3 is TGTGCCAGCAGCCAAGGGTGGGCGCGTAACCGAGATGAAGCTTTCTTT. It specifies CASSQGWARNRDEAFF.

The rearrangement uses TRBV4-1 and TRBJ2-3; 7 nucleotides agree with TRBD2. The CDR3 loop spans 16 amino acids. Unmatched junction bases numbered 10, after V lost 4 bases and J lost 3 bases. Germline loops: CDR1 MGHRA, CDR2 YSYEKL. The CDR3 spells CASSRSGTKGTDTQYF. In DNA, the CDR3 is TGCGCCAGCAGCCGCTCCGGGACTAAGGGGACAGATACGCAGTATTTT.

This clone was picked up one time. The DNA of the CDR3 is TGTGCCAGCAGCTTAGTTCACCTAGCGGCAGGCGGCGGGGAGCTGTTTTTT. Protein: CASSLVHLAAGGGELFF. The V gene is TRBV7-9, the J gene TRBJ2-2; 7 nucleotides line up with TRBD2. The CDR3 spans 17 residues. Germline CDR1 reads SEHNR; CDR2 reads FQNEAQ (reference sequence). V was pared by 1 base and J by 7 bases, with 12 bases of the junction left unmatched.

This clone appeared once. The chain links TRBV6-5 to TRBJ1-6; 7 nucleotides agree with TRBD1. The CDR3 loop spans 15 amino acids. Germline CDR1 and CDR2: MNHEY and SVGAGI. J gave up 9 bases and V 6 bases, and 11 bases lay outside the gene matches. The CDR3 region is CASRWEGQAGSPLHF. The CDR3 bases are TGTGCCAGCAGGTGGGAAGGACAGGCAGGTTCACCCCTCCACTTT.

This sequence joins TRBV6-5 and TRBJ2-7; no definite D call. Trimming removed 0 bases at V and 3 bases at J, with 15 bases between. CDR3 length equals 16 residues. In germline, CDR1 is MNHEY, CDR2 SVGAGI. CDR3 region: CASSYSSGPPNYEQYF. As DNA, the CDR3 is TGTGCCAGCAGTTACTCTTCCGGGCCCCCCAACTACGAGCAGTACTTC.

The CDR3: CASSQGRVKEKLFF. Written as DNA, the CDR3 is TGCGCCAGCAGCCAAGGGAGGGTCAAAGAAAAACTGTTTTTT. The chain recombines TRBV4-1 with TRBJ1-4, with D unclear. The germline gives CDR1 MGHRA, CDR2 YSYEKL. Trimming shortened V by 1 base and J by 8 bases, and 11 bases separated the two germline ends. The CDR3 length is 14 residues.

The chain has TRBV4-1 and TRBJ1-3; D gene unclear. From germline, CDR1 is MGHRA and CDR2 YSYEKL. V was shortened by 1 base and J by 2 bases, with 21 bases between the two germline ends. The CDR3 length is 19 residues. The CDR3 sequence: CASSQGPGQGTPTGNTIYF. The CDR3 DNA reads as TGCGCCAGCAGCCAAGGCCCGGGCCAAGGAACACCCACTGGAAACACCATATATTTT.

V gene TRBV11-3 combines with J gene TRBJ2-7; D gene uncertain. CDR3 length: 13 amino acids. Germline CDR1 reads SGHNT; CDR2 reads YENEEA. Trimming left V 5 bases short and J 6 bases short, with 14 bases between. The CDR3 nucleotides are TGTGCCAGCAGCACTGCCTATACGGGCGAGCAGTACTTC. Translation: CASSTAYTGEQYF. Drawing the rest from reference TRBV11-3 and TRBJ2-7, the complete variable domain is EAGVVQSPRYKIIEKKQPVAFWCNPISGHNTLYWYLQNLGQGPELLIRYENEEAVDDSQLPKDRFSAERLKGVDSTLKIQPAELGDSAVYLCASSTAYTGEQYFGPGTRLTVT.

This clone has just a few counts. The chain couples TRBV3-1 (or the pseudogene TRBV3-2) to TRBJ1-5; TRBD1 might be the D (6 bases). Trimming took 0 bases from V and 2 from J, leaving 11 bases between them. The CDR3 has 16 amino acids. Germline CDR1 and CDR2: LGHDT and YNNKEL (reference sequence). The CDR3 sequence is CASSQELGAGNQPQHF. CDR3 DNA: TGTGCCAGCAGCCAAGAGCTGGGGGCCGGCAATCAGCCCCAGCATTTT.